One sample yielded the 5 T cell receptor beta chains listed below, sequenced in a study of blood T cell repertoires in COVID-19. The method was immunoSEQ multiplex PCR; TCRdb's version includes in-frame clones alone and lacks a portion of them. This table holds tens of thousands of clones, over 65% found once. The material sequenced was peripheral blood. Receptor source: a man between 65 and 85 years old with acute or convalescent COVID-19.

This chain links TRBV5-6 with TRBJ2-5; 9 nucleotides agree with TRBD1. V was pared by 3 bases and J by 1 base, with 4 bases of the junction left unmatched. The germline CDR1 and CDR2 sequences are SGHDT and YYEEEE. The CDR3 has 15 residues. The CDR3 DNA sequence: TGTGCCAGCAGCTGGCGGGACAGGGCCCAAGAGACCCAGTACTTC. Its protein product is CASSWRDRAQETQYF.

The genes are TRBV30 and TRBJ2-1; 9 nucleotides agree with TRBD1. The V segment lost 5 bases and the J segment 6 bases; nucleotides outside the gene matches: 11. This CDR3 contains 15 residues. Looked up from germline, CDR1 is GTSNPN and CDR2 is SVGIG (reference sequence). The CDR3 here is CAWAITGGAGNEQFF. The CDR3 nucleotides read TGTGCCTGGGCTATTACAGGGGGCGCGGGCAATGAGCAGTTCTTC.

The genes are TRBV19 and TRBJ1-2, with D tentatively TRBD1 (6 bases). Per germline, CDR1 LNHDA and CDR2 SQIVND (reference sequence). V gave up 9 bases and J gave up 1 base, with 18 bases separating them. The CDR3 is 15 residues long. CDR3 sequence (DNA): TGTGCCAGCCTGGCGGGGGGCGGTATTAACTATGGCTACACCTTC. The encoded protein is CASLAGGGINYGYTF.

In nucleotides, the CDR3 is TGTGCCACCAGCAGATCTCAGGGGGGCGTAACCACCGGGGAGCTGTTTTTT. Residues: CATSRSQGGVTTGELFF. V and J are TRBV15 and TRBJ2-2, with D maybe TRBD1 (7 bases). The CDR3 sequence is 17 residues long. Germline values: CDR1 LNHNV, CDR2 YYDKDF (reference sequence). V was shortened by 2 bases and J by 4 bases, with 17 bases between the two germline ends.

V usage is TRBV7-2 and J usage is TRBJ2-6; D possibly corresponds to TRBD1 (5 bases). V was cut by 2 bases and J by 2 bases, with 7 bases left in between. This CDR3 contains 15 residues. Germline CDR1 SGHTA, CDR2 FQGNSA. The DNA for the CDR3 is TGTGCCAGCAGCTTACAGGGTACTGGGGCCAACGTCCTGACTTTC. It is translated as CASSLQGTGANVLTF.